This T cell receptor (beta chain) was observed in a study of control samples from healthy donors and cancer patients. The count of this clone is one. Repertoires were generated with immunoSEQ multiplex PCR, while TCRdb's copy carries only in-frame clones and drops some. The profile shows around 110,000 clones, approximately 90% of them singletons. The CDR3 totals 17 residues. The J segment lost 3 bases and the V segment lost 4 bases, leaving 5 bases of the junction unmatched. The germline gives CDR1 SGHTA, CDR2 FQGNSA. The source of this sequence is a woman in her 70s in good health. The chain carries TRBV7-2 and TRBJ2-3, with TRBD2 matching 15 bases. The sequenced sample was blood. CDR3 sequence: CASSSGLAGGRTDTQYF. The CDR3 DNA is TGTGCCAGCAGCTCGGGACTAGCGGGGGGAAGGACAGATACGCAGTATTTT.